Below are 17 T cell receptor beta chains sequenced from a single sample in a study of blood T cell repertoires in COVID-19. Clones were read by immunoSEQ multiplex PCR, and TCRdb kept only the in-frame ones, dropping some. Counted here are about 61,000 clones, around 87% occurring once; the ten biggest clones make up approximately 7%. Sequenced: peripheral blood. Receptor source: a man between 60 and 75 years old with acute or convalescent COVID-19.

The V gene is TRBV10-3, the J gene TRBJ1-1; D is unclear. The CDR3 length is 13 residues. V was cut by 10 bases and J by 4 bases, with 16 bases left in between. The germline V gene encodes CDR1 ENHRY and CDR2 SYGVKD. This CDR3 reads CASLGGWGTEAFF. As DNA, the CDR3 is TGTGCCAGCCTGGGCGGGTGGGGCACTGAAGCTTTCTTT.

The genes are TRBV5-8 and TRBJ1-6; D is uncertain. CDR3 length: 14 residues. Trimming took 2 bases from V and 9 from J, leaving 12 bases between them. Germline CDR1 reads SGHTS; CDR2 reads YDEGEE. The CDR3 DNA is TGTGCCAGCAGCTTACGGGTTGTGACTTCACCCCTCCACTTT. This sequence encodes CASSLRVVTSPLHF. Filled out from reference TRBV5-8 and TRBJ1-6, the complete variable domain reads EAGVTQSPTHLIKTRGQQATLRCSPISGHTSVYWYQQALGLGLQFLLWYDEGEERNRGNFPPRFSGRQFPNYSSELNVNALELEDSALYLCASSLRVVTSPLHFGNGTRLTVT.

This chain links TRBV3-1 (or the pseudogene TRBV3-2) with TRBJ2-5; 15 positions match TRBD2. There are 16 residues in the CDR3. V trimming: 4 bases; J trimming: 7 bases; junction bases outside the gene matches: 7. Germline V CDR1 and CDR2: LGHDT, YNNKEL (reference sequence). CDR3 sequence (DNA): TGTGCCAGCAGCCCCGGGACTAGCGGGGGGTTTTTGACCCAGTACTTC. Its protein product is CASSPGTSGGFLTQYF.

This rearrangement joins TRBV5-6 to TRBJ1-1; maybe TRBD1 (5 bases). V lost 4 bases to trimming and J lost 7 bases, with 20 bases between them. The CDR3 covers 15 residues. Germline-derived CDR1 and CDR2 are SGHDT and YYEEEE. The CDR3: CASSGSGLGVDEAFF. Written as DNA, the CDR3 is TGTGCCAGCAGCGGGTCGGGACTGGGGGTAGATGAAGCTTTCTTT.

The chain joins TRBV19 to TRBJ2-3; D is possibly TRBD2 (5 bases). Trimming took off 1 base at V and 5 bases at J, with 7 bases between the two ends. Germline CDR1 reads LNHDA; CDR2 reads SQIVND (reference sequence). CDR3 length: 13 residues. Written as DNA, the CDR3 is TGTGCCAGTAGTATAGTGAGGGAAGATACGCAGTATTTT. This gives the protein CASSIVREDTQYF. The complete variable domain, with remaining parts taken from reference TRBV19 and TRBJ2-3, reads DGGITQSPKYLFRKEGQNVTLSCEQNLNHDAMYWYRQDPGQGLRLIYYSQIVNDFQKGDIAEGYSVSREKKESFPLTVTSAQKNPTAFYLCASSIVREDTQYFGPGTRLTVL.

The chain links TRBV19 to TRBJ1-5, with 8 bases that match TRBD1. The CDR3 length is 17 residues. Trimming cost V 7 bases and J 0 bases; bases outside gene matches: 11. Germline V CDR1 and CDR2: LNHDA, SQIVND (reference sequence). The CDR3 sequence is CASTSRTGTGSNQPQHF. DNA of the CDR3: TGTGCCAGTACTTCCCGGACAGGGACGGGTAGCAATCAGCCCCAGCATTTT.

The gene calls are TRBV6-2 or TRBV6-3 and TRBJ1-5; 7 positions agree with TRBD1. Germline V CDR1 and CDR2: MNHEY, SVGEGT. The CDR3 is 16 residues long. The trim removed 4 bases at V and 0 bases at J, leaving 6 bases unmatched. The CDR3 DNA follows: TGTGCCAGCAGTTCCTCGGGACAGACTAGCAATCAGCCCCAGCATTTT. Translated, it gives CASSSSGQTSNQPQHF.

This clone was counted between two and nine times. The J gene is TRBJ1-3, the V gene TRBV7-9, with D perhaps matching TRBD1 (5 bases). V gave up 2 bases and J gave up 0 bases, with 14 bases separating them. CDR1 is SEHNR and CDR2 is FQNEAQ in the germline V gene (reference sequence). CDR3 length equals 17 residues. CDR3 sequence: CASSLRAAGDSGNTIYF. The CDR3 DNA sequence: TGTGCCAGCAGCTTAAGGGCGGCGGGGGACTCTGGAAACACCATATATTTT.

The chain combines TRBV18 with TRBJ1-1; D gene uncertain. The CDR3 is 13 amino acids. The V end lost 10 bases, the J end lost 3 bases, and 15 bases lay between the germline ends. CDR1 and CDR2 from the germline V gene are KGHSH and LQKENI. The CDR3 nucleotides read TGTGCCACCCTACCGGGGTCAGACACTGAAGCTTTCTTT. It codes for CATLPGSDTEAFF.

The chain combines TRBV6-4 with TRBJ2-2; 7 positions agree with TRBD1. The J segment lost 6 bases and the V segment lost 6 bases, leaving 7 bases of the junction unmatched. This CDR3 has 14 residues. Germline-derived CDR1 and CDR2 are MRHNA and SNTAGT. CDR3: CASSEQGWAGELFF. CDR3 in DNA: TGTGCCAGCAGCGAACAGGGGTGGGCCGGGGAGCTGTTTTTT.

The chain couples TRBV18 to TRBJ2-1; D is ambiguous. Germline lookup yields CDR1 KGHSH and CDR2 LQKENI. This CDR3 is built from 13 residues. The V end was cut by 4 bases, the J end by 6 bases, with 10 bases between. CDR3 nucleotide sequence: TGTGCCAGCTCACTAATCCGGAGCAATGAGCAGTTCTTC. Residues: CASSLIRSNEQFF.

This clone was seen only once. This chain uses TRBV7-9 with TRBJ2-4; 7 bases are a match to TRBD1. From germline, CDR1 is SEHNR and CDR2 FQNEAQ (reference sequence). The V gene end was trimmed by 9 bases and the J gene end by 0 bases; junction bases not matched to a gene: 20. This CDR3 has 19 amino acids. The CDR3 sequence is CARATGTSPLPLAKNIQYF. CDR3 nucleotides: TGTGCCAGAGCGACAGGGACATCACCCCTTCCCTTAGCCAAAAACATTCAGTACTTC.

Note on this clone: The same CDR3 is also encoded by other DNA sequences in this sample. The chain uses TRBV19 and TRBJ2-7, with D possibly matching TRBD1 (5 bases). Trimming shortened V by 3 bases and J by 0 bases, and 12 bases separated the two germline ends. Germline CDR1 is LNHDA and CDR2 is SQIVND (reference sequence). This CDR3 spans 15 amino acids. The CDR3 region is CASSIAGDSSYEQYF. CDR3 DNA: TGTGCCAGTAGTATTGCCGGAGACAGCTCCTACGAGCAGTACTTC.

This chain joins TRBV9 and TRBJ1-4; no clear D gene. CDR3 length: 16 residues. Germline values: CDR1 SGDLS, CDR2 YYNGEE. Trimming took off 0 bases at V and 5 bases at J, with 14 bases between the two ends. For the CDR3, the DNA is TGTGCCAGCAGCGTAGATGGTAGGCGGGCGAATGAAAAACTGTTTTTT. This encodes CASSVDGRRANEKLFF.

The chain employs TRBV6-5 and TRBJ2-7; no clear D gene. Trimming took off 5 bases at V and 2 bases at J, with 10 bases between the two ends. This CDR3 comprises 13 residues. Germline V CDR1 and CDR2: MNHEY, SVGAGI. CDR3 sequence: CASSRAPTYEQYF. CDR3 bases: TGTGCCAGCAGTCGAGCCCCCACCTACGAGCAGTACTTC.

CDR3 in amino acids: CASSQTSGGAYNEQFF. The CDR3 DNA reads TGTGCCAGCAGCCAGACGAGCGGGGGGGCTTACAATGAGCAGTTCTTC. J is TRBJ2-1 and V is TRBV5-6; the match to TRBD2 covers 10 bases. With 4 bases clipped from V and 4 bases from J, the junction kept 8 bases outside the gene matches. This CDR3 has 16 amino acids. The germline CDR1 and CDR2 sequences are SGHDT and YYEEEE.

The chain uses TRBV9 and TRBJ1-2, with a tentative D call TRBD1 (6 bases). Trimming pared 5 bases from V and 7 bases from J, leaving 18 bases between. This CDR3 has 14 residues. Germline lookup yields CDR1 SGDLS and CDR2 YYNGEE. Written as DNA, the CDR3 is TGTGCCAGCAGAGCACGAGATACAGGGTCTGGCTACACCTTC. Protein product: CASRARDTGSGYTF.